The 14 T cell receptor beta chains reported below all come from one sample, sequenced in a study of PD-1 blockade in classical Hodgkin lymphoma. Relapse after autologous stem cell transplantation occurred in every patient, and brentuximab vedotin exposure varied. The protocol was immunoSEQ multiplex PCR, while the TCRdb copy is restricted to in-frame clones and leaves out a portion. The sample carries about 94,000 clones, 89% recorded once. The sample here was peripheral blood mononuclear cells (PBMCs), taken before the second cycle of nivolumab. These TCRs come from a human donor with classical Hodgkin lymphoma.

CDR3 residues: CATVTGSGYGYTF. The DNA of the CDR3 is TGTGCCACCGTGACAGGGTCAGGGTATGGCTACACCTTC. The V call is TRBV28, the J call TRBJ1-2; 7 bases are a match to TRBD1. The CDR3 is made up of 13 amino acids. The V segment lost 10 bases and the J segment 5 bases; nucleotides outside the gene matches: 10. Per germline, CDR1 MDHEN and CDR2 SYDVKM.

This sequence joins TRBV7-2 and TRBJ2-1; the match to TRBD2 covers 8 bases. Trimming cost V 5 bases and J 4 bases; bases outside gene matches: 10. This CDR3 region has 16 residues. CDR1 is SGHTA and CDR2 is FQGNSA in the germline V gene. CDR3 DNA sequence: TGTGCCAGCAGCCGGAAGGGGCGGGAGGTTTACAATGAGCAGTTCTTC. Its protein is CASSRKGREVYNEQFF.

V is TRBV2 and J is TRBJ1-3; D may be TRBD1 (5 bases). The germline CDR1 and CDR2 sequences are SNHLY and FYNNEI. V lost 4 bases and J 1 base, leaving 17 bases between the germline ends. The CDR3 is 17 residues long. In nucleotides, the CDR3 is TGTGCCAGCAGTGGAGGCCCTCTAGACAGATCTGGAAACACCATATATTTT. Translating it yields CASSGGPLDRSGNTIYF.

CDR3 residues: CAISVGRTSGANVLTF. The CDR3 DNA follows: TGTGCCATCAGTGTGGGACGGACCTCTGGGGCCAACGTCCTGACTTTC. The chain couples TRBV10-3 to TRBJ2-6, with D perhaps given as TRBD1 or TRBD2 (5 bases each). Germline lookup yields CDR1 ENHRY and CDR2 SYGVKD. This CDR3 spans 16 amino acids. Trimming took 4 bases from V and 0 from J, leaving 10 bases between them.

This sequence joins TRBV28 and TRBJ2-6, with D unclear. The CDR3 contains 15 residues. Trimming left V 6 bases short and J 0 bases short, with 9 bases between. CDR1 MDHEN and CDR2 SYDVKM come from the germline V gene. In DNA, the CDR3 is TGTGCCAGCAGCCCACGGAGCTCTGGGGCCAACGTCCTGACTTTC. This codes for CASSPRSSGANVLTF.

This clone was picked up a small number of times. The CDR3 loop is CASRATGISNQPQHF. The CDR3 region has the DNA TGTGCCAGCAGGGCTACGGGGATAAGCAATCAGCCCCAGCATTTT. The V and J genes are TRBV6-1 and TRBJ1-5; D remains ambiguous. The ends were cut back, 6 bases at V and 1 base at J, with 13 bases in the middle. Germline V lookup: CDR1 MNHNS, CDR2 SASEGT. The CDR3 runs to 15 residues.

This chain links TRBV4-2 with TRBJ1-2, with a tentative D call TRBD1 (6 bases). The germline CDR1 and CDR2 sequences are LGHNA and YNFKEQ. V was trimmed by 1 base and J by 6 bases, leaving 12 bases between them. This CDR3 comprises 14 residues. The CDR3 region is CASSQVQGADGYTF. The CDR3 nucleotides read TGTGCCAGCAGCCAAGTACAGGGAGCGGATGGCTACACCTTC.

The chain combines TRBV5-4 with TRBJ2-7, with 10 bases lining up with TRBD1. Germline values: CDR1 SGHNT, CDR2 YYREEE (reference sequence). The V segment lost 4 bases and the J segment 4 bases; nucleotides outside the gene matches: 5. The CDR3 is 14 amino acids. The CDR3 loop reads CASSTRTGGYEQYF. Written as DNA, the CDR3 is TGTGCCAGCAGCACACGGACAGGGGGTTACGAGCAGTACTTC. The whole variable domain, filled in from reference TRBV5-4 and TRBJ2-7, reads ETGVTQSPTHLIKTRGQQVTLRCSSQSGHNTVSWYQQALGQGPQFIFQYYREEENGRGNFPPRFSGLQFPNYSSELNVNALELDDSALYLCASSTRTGGYEQYFGPGTRLTVT.

The chain employs TRBV27 and TRBJ2-7, with 7 bases lining up with TRBD1. The CDR3 contains 14 residues. Germline V gives CDR1 MNHEY, CDR2 SMNVEV (reference sequence). Germline trimming cut 4 bases from V and 1 base from J; bases unmatched to any gene: 4. The CDR3 spells CASSSTGVSYEQYF. The CDR3, as DNA: TGTGCCAGCAGTTCTACAGGGGTTTCCTACGAGCAGTACTTC.

This chain links TRBV19 with TRBJ2-7, with D possibly matching TRBD2 (6 bases). The germline V and J ends were trimmed by 1 base and 2 bases, with 9 bases remaining between them. CDR3 length: 14 amino acids. Germline CDR1 LNHDA, CDR2 SQIVND (reference sequence). The CDR3 DNA reads as TGTGCCAGTAGTATAGTCGGGGGTCCCTACGAGCAGTACTTC. Its translation: CASSIVGGPYEQYF.

The chain is built from TRBV5-5 and TRBJ2-2; 13 positions match TRBD2. Germline V gene data show CDR1 as SGHKS and CDR2 as YYEKEE (reference sequence). The length of the CDR3 is 16 residues. V was clipped by 4 bases and J by 6 bases; unmatched bases: 6. The CDR3 protein is CASSLGLAGAAGELFF. Here the CDR3 DNA reads TGTGCCAGCAGCCTAGGACTAGCGGGAGCGGCCGGGGAGCTGTTTTTT.

The CDR3 loop reads CASSDGFPGDYGYTF. Here the CDR3 DNA reads TGTGCCAGCAGTGATGGTTTCCCAGGAGACTATGGCTACACCTTC. This sequence joins TRBV2 and TRBJ1-2; no firm D call. Trimming removed 3 bases at V and 3 bases at J, with 14 bases between. The CDR3 is 15 amino acids. Germline-derived CDR1 and CDR2 are SNHLY and FYNNEI.

The CDR3 coding sequence is TGCGCCAGCAGTCAGGGGGCCGACTATGAAAAACTGTTTTTT. Translating it yields CASSQGADYEKLFF. The V call is TRBV10-1, the J call TRBJ1-4, with 8 bases identical to TRBD1. This CDR3 has 14 amino acids. The trim removed 5 bases at V and 6 bases at J, leaving 5 bases unmatched. Germline CDR1 is WNHNN and CDR2 is SYGVQD (reference sequence).

This chain connects TRBV10-2 to TRBJ2-7; 13 nucleotides agree with TRBD2. The CDR3 runs 14 residues. Looked up from germline, CDR1 is WSHSY and CDR2 is SAAADI. Trimming cost V 9 bases and J 4 bases; bases outside gene matches: 6. This chain's CDR3 is CASGLAGVRYEQYF. The DNA for the CDR3 is TGCGCCAGTGGACTAGCGGGAGTTCGGTACGAGCAGTACTTC.